The 9 T cell receptor beta chains given below trace back to one sample, sequenced in a study of T cells in Graves' hyperthyroidism and ophthalmopathy. Amplification of TCR beta CDR3 regions used RNA as the template. HTBI primers drove first-round RT-PCR of the TCR CDR3. In TCRdb, the multiplex PCR reads were re-called with MiXCR into one record per CDR3 protein. The sample includes approximately 420,000 distinct CDR3 sequences, 12% to 15% of them seen just once. The material sequenced was blood. These receptors originate from a woman younger than 35 with Graves' hyperthyroidism.

In its sample, this clonotype was seen many times. This chain connects TRBV11-2 to TRBJ2-3, with D possibly being TRBD2 (6 bases). There are 17 residues in the CDR3. Trimming shortened V by 1 base and J by 2 bases, and 16 bases separated the two germline ends. The V gene's germline CDR1 is SGHAT and CDR2 FQNNGV. CDR3 DNA: TGTGCCAGCAGCTTAGGGTGGAATAGCGGCTACACAGATACGCAGTATTTT. Encoded protein: CASSLGWNSGYTDTQYF. Complete variable domain (other parts from reference TRBV11-2 and TRBJ2-3): EAGVAQSPRYKIIEKRQSVAFWCNPISGHATLYWYQQILGQGPKLLIQFQNNGVVDDSQLPKDRFSAERLKGVDSTLKIQPAKLEDSAVYLCASSLGWNSGYTDTQYFGPGTRLTVL.

This clonotype appeared a few times. This may stem from a read error, because a much larger clone lies one nucleotide away. The rearrangement joins TRBV28 to TRBJ2-2, with a possible D match to TRBD2 (7 bases). From germline, CDR1 is MDHEN and CDR2 SYDVKM. Trimming pared 10 bases from V and 3 bases from J, leaving 18 bases between. The length of the CDR3 is 15 residues. The CDR3 protein is CANRAGEGYTGELFF. CDR3 DNA sequence: TGTGCCAACAGGGCGGGAGAGGGTTACACCGGGGAGCTGTTTTTT. Variable domain in full (rest from reference TRBV28 and TRBJ2-2): DVKVTQSSRYLVKRTGEKVFLECVQDMDHENMFWYRQDPGLGLRLIYFSYDVKMKEKGDIPEGYSVSREKKERFSLILESASTNQTSMYLCANRAGEGYTGELFFGEGSRLTVL.

This clonotype was detected many times. V usage is TRBV3-1 and J usage is TRBJ1-2; D remains ambiguous. The V end lost 1 base, the J end lost 2 bases, and 11 bases lay between the germline ends. Germline V gene sequence: CDR1 LGHDT, CDR2 YNNKEL (reference sequence). This CDR3 has 15 amino acids. Here the CDR3 DNA reads TGTGCCAGCAGCCAAGTGGAGTCAGAAAACTATGGCTACACCTTC. Its protein product is CASSQVESENYGYTF.

Many counts were recorded for this clonotype. This chain uses TRBV9 with TRBJ2-3; D is unclear. The CDR3 totals 14 residues. Trimming stripped 3 bases from V and 0 bases from J, with 8 bases between. Per the germline V gene, CDR1 is SGDLS and CDR2 is YYNGEE. The CDR3 sequence: CASSEDRSTDTQYF. CDR3 nucleotides: TGTGCCAGCAGCGAGGACCGAAGCACAGATACGCAGTATTTT.

In this sample, this clonotype turned up many times. CDR3 in amino acids: CSVEWLAGGSYNEQFF. The CDR3 DNA is TGCAGCGTTGAGTGGCTAGCGGGAGGGTCCTACAATGAGCAGTTCTTC. The genes are TRBV29-1 and TRBJ2-1; 12 nucleotides agree with TRBD2. The CDR3 runs 16 residues. J lost 1 base, V lost 3 bases, and 4 bases had no gene match. CDR1 is SQVTM and CDR2 is ANQGSEA in the germline V gene.

V usage is TRBV19 and J usage is TRBJ1-2, with D possibly being TRBD1 (6 bases). Germline V lookup: CDR1 LNHDA, CDR2 SQIVND (reference sequence). This CDR3 has 14 residues. The V and J ends lost 1 base and 8 bases respectively, with 14 bases between them. CDR3: CASSIGVQGIGYTF. The CDR3 region has the DNA TGTGCCAGTAGTATAGGAGTTCAGGGGATCGGCTACACCTTC.

This clonotype occurred many times. The rearrangement joins TRBV19 to TRBJ1-1; tentative D call: TRBD1 (6 bases). Per germline, CDR1 LNHDA and CDR2 SQIVND (reference sequence). The ends were cut back, 7 bases at V and 7 bases at J, with 13 bases in the middle. The CDR3 is 12 residues long. Here the CDR3 reads CASTIGGSEAFF. Written as DNA, the CDR3 is TGTGCCAGTACCATAGGGGGGAGTGAAGCTTTCTTT.

As regards this clonotype: An end of the junction does not agree with germline; a read error may underlie this. The CDR3 bases are TGCAGTGCTAGAGATCCGGGGGCGGGGACCGGGGAGCTGTCTTTT. Amino acids: CSARDPGAGTGELSF. The chain carries TRBV20-1 and TRBJ2-2; tentatively, D is TRBD1 or TRBD2 (6 bases each). The germline V gene has CDR1 DFQATT and CDR2 SNEGSKA (reference sequence). This CDR3 has 15 residues.

This clonotype was counted ten times or more. The rearrangement joins TRBV12-3 or TRBV12-4 to TRBJ2-2; 13 nucleotides align to TRBD2. The CDR3 contains 18 residues. J gave up 2 bases and V 11 bases, and 14 bases lay outside the gene matches. Written as DNA, the CDR3 is TGTGCCGTTCCAGTTAGAACTAGCGGGAGGGCCAACACCGGGGAGCTGTTTTTT. Translating gives CAVPVRTSGRANTGELFF.